This TCR beta chain was found in a study of immune evolution from preneoplasia to lung adenocarcinoma. Sequencing was performed with immunoSEQ multiplex PCR; in TCRdb, only in-frame clones are kept and a portion is missing. The data contain about 7,600 clones, 81% of them singletons. Patient tissue came from resections in Japan or China, 2014–2017. The CDR3 length is 17 residues. The germline CDR1 and CDR2 sequences are MNHEY and SMNVEV (reference sequence). V lost 3 bases and J lost 0, with 12 bases in between. The chain is built from TRBV27 and TRBJ2-6; tentatively, D is TRBD1 (6 bases). This TCR came from a person aged 45-65 years with lung adenocarcinoma. Material for sequencing was FFPE invasive lung adenocarcinoma tissue. CDR3 loop: CASSFRQARSGANVLTF. The CDR3 DNA is TGTGCCAGCAGTTTTAGACAGGCGCGCTCTGGGGCCAACGTCCTGACTTTC.